This T cell receptor beta chain emerged from a study of cytomegalovirus exposure and HLA in healthy donors (TCRdb year 2017). About the investigation overall: An earlier analysis of approximately 600 of the donors reported 250 to 300 Gb of sequence data and some 120 million unique TCR beta sequences from some 180 million T cells. Across approximately 420 genotyped donors of the cohort, an average of approximately 220,000 unique TCR beta nucleotide sequences per donor were sequenced, and 15% to 20% of those sequences were non-productive. The study profiled the T cell repertoires of approximately 700 subjects by immunosequencing and related them to cytomegalovirus serostatus. To predict cytomegalovirus infection status, the study brought together high-throughput TCR immunosequencing, statistical association of individual TCRs with disease status, and machine learning. The number of donors typed differed by locus, with about 629-630 for A, B, C, DRB1 and DQB1, roughly 520 for DQA1, approximately 570 for DPA1, and roughly 450 for DPB1. The aim of the study was to test whether cataloging public T cell receptors could identify signatures of past pathogen exposure. Class I and class II HLA loci were covered by the typing at four-digit resolution. In an earlier analysis of about 590 of the donors, high-throughput TCR beta sequencing was used to judge whether each TCR beta V gene segment behaved as functional or pseudogenic. Every discovery cohort repertoire had been produced on one sequencing platform. Roughly 300 gigabases of sequencing data and approximately 85 million unique TCR sequences were included in an early release covering about 620 HLA-typed donors. Besides the first cohort of 666 subjects, a separate validation cohort made up of roughly 130 different subjects was used. Rather than drawing on any new phenotypic data, the later analysis identified candidate immune exposures from TCR beta sequences and the way those sequences occurred across donors. In a later analysis, previously published TCR beta repertoires from 500 to 750 donors were re-analyzed and high-resolution HLA genotyping was added so that TCR occurrence patterns could be studied. Because of strong linkage in the cohort, roughly five DR-DQ haplotypes were treated as single units for association and clustering. Among the roughly 400 genotyped donors, approximately 81% belonged to the genetic ancestry cluster associated with self-reported Caucasian donors. A later genetic analysis used genome-wide SNP genotypes for about three fifths of the 666 donors, treating that subset as a discovery cohort. Donor age, sex, ethnicity and CMV serostatus were collected together with the repertoire data.

Library method: the immunoSEQ multiplex PCR assay. The multiplex PCR relied on a mix of 60 forward primers for TCR Vbeta segments and 13 reverse primers for TCR Jbeta segments. A multiplex PCR assay on genomic DNA amplified the CDR3 region of rearranged TCR beta genes. On the Illumina HiSeq System, the amplified TCR beta libraries were sequenced as 87-base-pair reads. In the authors' own workflow: Across the 600 to 700 repertoires, a later analysis counted tens of millions of unique TCR beta chains, around 10 million of which were shared by at least two donors. To remove PCR and sequencing errors, raw reads were error-corrected and collapsed into unique sequences using a nearest-neighbor algorithm that merged closely related sequences. To assign V, D and J gene segments, CDR3 sequences were aligned to IMGT reference sequences. For a sequence to be retained, at least a six-nucleotide match to both a V gene segment and a J gene segment was required. A rearrangement counted as productive if the CDR3 had no stop codons and remained in frame with V and J, and every other rearrangement counted as non-productive. Following IMGT convention, CDR3 was defined as the stretch from the second conserved V-encoded cysteine to the conserved J-encoded phenylalanine. Sequences without an unambiguous match to a single V gene segment were excluded from the earlier analysis of about 640 of the donors. An earlier analysis of roughly 590 of the donors called V segments functional above 56.7% productive rearrangements and segregating when the between-donor standard deviation exceeded 5%. To diagnose cytomegalovirus status from the catalog of TCR beta chain sequences, a statistical classification framework was built. A later analysis assigned V and J genes by comparing TCR nucleotide sequences with IMGT/GENE-DB human TR gene sequences. A later analysis assigned CDR3 sequences and most-parsimonious VDJ recombination scenarios with the TCRdist pipeline. In a later analysis, each TCR beta chain was defined by its CDR3 amino acid sequence together with its V-gene family, and reads lacking a unique V-gene family were excluded. To address suspected cross-contamination and a sequencing artifact, a later analysis removed around 600 highly shared, low-generation-probability nucleotide sequences. In a later analysis, a clonal expansion index was calculated for each public chain from normalized within-repertoire ranks of inferred template counts. Generation probabilities in a later analysis came from a VDJ recombination model fitted to out-of-frame rearrangements, and those results were checked against IGoR. In a later analysis, TCR-TCR, TCR-HLA and TCR-CMV co-occurrence was scored with hypergeometric tests, and a repertoire-size bias correction was applied to TCR pairs. A later analysis estimated false discovery rates by permuting HLA or CMV assignments 20 times. In a later analysis, co-occurring TCRs were grouped with DBSCAN, and TCRdist sequence similarity was added when clustering was performed within HLA-allele-positive subsets. Repertoires with fewer than 30,000 or more than 120,000 public chains, plus five repertoires with anomalous nucleotide sharing, were excluded from co-occurrence clustering. What TCRdb holds here is the immuneACCESS table cut down to in-frame rearrangements. Part of the clones is not present; checked against another copy, under half of the missing clones reflect an unresolved V gene, and the others are unexplained. V, J and clone size were drawn from that table, and D and trimming were deduced from the DNA. The sample has roughly 150,000 clones on record, over 75% of them singletons. Around 0.7% of the sample is in the top ten clones.

In regard to this clone: The target of this receptor is not known. Base qualities are not recorded, but no much larger clone differs from it by a single base.

Summary of the overall study and its limitations: The 87-base-pair reads could not distinguish some IMGT-functional V segments, including TRBV6-2 and TRBV6-3, so those segments were excluded. HLA typing was unavailable for some donors at each locus, so association tests used only the typed subset. An earlier analysis of approximately 540 of the donors showed that most TCR beta V segments appeared in productive rearrangements either about 87% or about 30% of the time, which broadly matched IMGT annotations. A later analysis found that most CMV-associated TCR beta chains appeared HLA-restricted, with HLA associations seemingly driven largely by CMV exposure. In a later analysis, the rate of TCR association differed among HLA loci, with DRB1 alleles having the most associated TCRs and HLA-C alleles having the fewest. Only TCR beta chains were sequenced in this cohort, and the absence of alpha or paired-chain data limited detectable features. A few of the identified cytomegalovirus-associated TCR beta chains were confirmed in vitro to be specific for cytomegalovirus antigens. The sequencing pipeline was judged likely to have produced a cluster of highly shared sequence variants as a technical artifact. Because counts were too low, seventeen rarely observed V segments, including chromosome 9 orphons, were excluded from the earlier analysis of 587 of the donors. Roughly uniform sequencing depth across donors was assumed in presence/absence analyses, although this assumption may not hold. The authors suggested that the approach could potentially be generalized to other disease states and immunological phenotypes. A further reported finding was that TCR beta sequences accurately predicted the HLA-A and HLA-B alleles for most subjects in the first cohort. CMV serostatus was the only immune exposure information available for the cohort. Compared with equally common non-associated chains, HLA-associated TCR beta chains in a later analysis were more clonally expanded and had lower generation probabilities. According to a later analysis, parvovirus B19, influenza, CMV and Epstein-Barr virus appeared linked to several top co-occurrence clusters. A later genetic analysis reported fewer N-insertions in productive TCRs among donors in an Asian-associated ancestry cluster than the roughly 700-donor mean. While some public TCRs were present in many individuals, most TCR sequences turned up only very rarely across donors. In a later analysis, 16,951 TCR beta sequences were associated with specific HLA alleles at a false discovery rate of 0.05. A later genetic analysis associated a missense DCLRE1C variant with V-gene and J-gene trimming of TCR beta chains, and an independent cohort replicated the association. When HLA alleles, especially DR and DQ, strongly co-occurred, attributing TCR associations to individual alleles was difficult. A total of roughly 160 TCR beta chains were listed by the study as associated with cytomegalovirus. Cytomegalovirus status was reported to be diagnosed by the classifier with high specificity and sensitivity in both the original and validation cohorts. Linkage disequilibrium might explain the correlated functional status among segregating V segments, but an unknown experimental factor could not be excluded.

Relative to germline, V is missing 5 bases and J is missing 1 base, with 12 bases of the junction outside any gene match. Its CDR3 holds 17 amino acids, cysteine through phenylalanine. Just the 51-base CDR3 DNA is kept, in frame starting at base 1. CDR1 and CDR2 are drawn from the germline V gene: SGHVS, FQNEAQ. The cohort comprised 710 or so healthy bone marrow donors. Cohort members were all nominally healthy when sampled, although unrecorded immune exposures were likely present. The donor was CMV seronegative and was included in the group of about 350 seronegative cohort members. Every donor gave a peripheral blood sample, and the peripheral blood mononuclear cells from that sample were used for TCR beta sequencing. Genomic DNA was extracted from the blood cell samples with the Qiagen DNeasy Blood Extraction Kit.

The V and J segments used are TRBV7-8 and TRBJ2-5; 8 central nucleotides agree with TRBD1. This TCR was recovered from a male donor in good health and CMV-seronegative. The sequenced sample was PBMCs. The DNA is as follows: TGTGCCAGCAGCCAAAAGACAGGGGCGAGAGGCCAAGAGACCCAGTACTTC. It encodes CASSQKTGARGQETQYF.